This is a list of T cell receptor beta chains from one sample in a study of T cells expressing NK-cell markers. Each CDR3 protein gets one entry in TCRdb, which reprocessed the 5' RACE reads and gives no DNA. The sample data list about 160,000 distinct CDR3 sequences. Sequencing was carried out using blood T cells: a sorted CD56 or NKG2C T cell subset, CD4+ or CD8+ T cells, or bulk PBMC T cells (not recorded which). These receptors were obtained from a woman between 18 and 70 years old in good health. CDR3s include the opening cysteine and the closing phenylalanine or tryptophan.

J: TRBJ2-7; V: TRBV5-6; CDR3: CASSRDTGTHEQYF
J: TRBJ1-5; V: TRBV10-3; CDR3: CAISPLENQPQHF
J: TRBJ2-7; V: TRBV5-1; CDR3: CASTLAGGRYEQYF
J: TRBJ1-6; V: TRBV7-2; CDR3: CASSLGSVQSPLHF
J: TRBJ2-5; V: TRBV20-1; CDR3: CSARQGIETQYF
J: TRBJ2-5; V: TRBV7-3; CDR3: CASSLMAQRGGETQYF
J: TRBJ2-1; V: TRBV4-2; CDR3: CASSQDWGNSYNEQFF
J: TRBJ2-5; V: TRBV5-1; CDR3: CASSQGTLTKETQYF
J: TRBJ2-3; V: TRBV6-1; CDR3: CASRGAAEDTQYF
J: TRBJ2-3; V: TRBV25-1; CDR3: CASSERVSTDTQYF
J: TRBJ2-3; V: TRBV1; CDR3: CTSRRTGAQTNSDTQYF
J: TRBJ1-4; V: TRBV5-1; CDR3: CASREMETSSVELFF
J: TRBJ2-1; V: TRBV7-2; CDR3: CASSWLDGGEQFF
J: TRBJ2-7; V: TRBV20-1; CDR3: CSARLASWGAEQYF
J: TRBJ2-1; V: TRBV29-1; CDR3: CSVGAGVGEQFF
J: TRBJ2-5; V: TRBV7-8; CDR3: CASSPPRTSGKEETQYF
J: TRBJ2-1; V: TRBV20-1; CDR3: CSARKDQGVNEQFF
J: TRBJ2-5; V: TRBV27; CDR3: CASSLSRTGQGETQYF
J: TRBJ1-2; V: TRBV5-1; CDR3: CASSSSGTAFGYTF
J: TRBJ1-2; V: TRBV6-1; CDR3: CASSGRTGEVGYTF
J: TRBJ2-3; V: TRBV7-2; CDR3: CASTNTDTQYF
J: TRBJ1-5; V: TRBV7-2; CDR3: CASSLKGSGAQHF
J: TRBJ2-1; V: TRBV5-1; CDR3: CASSLDRYNEQFF
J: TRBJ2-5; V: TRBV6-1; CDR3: CASGRGNPYQETQYF
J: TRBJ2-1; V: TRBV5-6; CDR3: CASSSLAESSYNEQFF
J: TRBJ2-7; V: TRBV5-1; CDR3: CASSKNRDYEQYF
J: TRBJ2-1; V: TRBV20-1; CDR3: CSASRGAAYNEQFF
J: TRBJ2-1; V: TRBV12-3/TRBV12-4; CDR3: CASRRDLVSNEQFF
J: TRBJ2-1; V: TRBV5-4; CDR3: CASTLLAGVIYNEQFF
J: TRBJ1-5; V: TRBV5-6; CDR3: CASSFYSRSQPQHF
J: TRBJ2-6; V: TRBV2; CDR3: CASSQPGQGLTGANVLTF
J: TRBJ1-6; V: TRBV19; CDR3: CASRIDGYNSPLHF
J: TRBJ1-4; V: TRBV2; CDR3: CASRESPGNEKLFF
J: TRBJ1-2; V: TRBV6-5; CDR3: CASSYSFLGDGGYTF
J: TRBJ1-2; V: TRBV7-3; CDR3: CASSLMGTGNYGYTF
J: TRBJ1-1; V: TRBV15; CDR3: CATSREDNTEAFF
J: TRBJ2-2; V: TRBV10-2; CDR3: CASSSRRTGELFF
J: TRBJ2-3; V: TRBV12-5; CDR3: CASGLTRYTDTQYF
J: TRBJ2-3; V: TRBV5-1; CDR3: CASSRSLITDTQYF
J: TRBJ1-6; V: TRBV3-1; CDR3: CASKGQNNSPLHF
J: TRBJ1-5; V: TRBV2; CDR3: CASSGGQDNQPQHF
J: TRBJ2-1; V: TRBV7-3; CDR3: CASSSPGQKQFF
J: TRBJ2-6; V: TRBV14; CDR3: CASSQDLAGTNVLTF
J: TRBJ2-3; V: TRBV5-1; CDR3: CASSWGGRSTDTQYF
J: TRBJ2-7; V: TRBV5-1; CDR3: CASRSLAGGDLSEQYF
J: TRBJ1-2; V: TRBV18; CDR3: CASSPDTTGRGGYGYTF
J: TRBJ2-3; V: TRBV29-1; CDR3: CSVELPTYTDTQYF
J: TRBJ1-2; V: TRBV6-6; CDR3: CASAGTGVGYTF
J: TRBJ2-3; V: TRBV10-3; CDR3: CAIRGGAGGTSGTDTQYF
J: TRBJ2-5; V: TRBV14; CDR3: CASSPLGLAGEETQYF
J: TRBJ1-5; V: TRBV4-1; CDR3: CASSQDPARLNQPQHF
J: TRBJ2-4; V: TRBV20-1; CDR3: CSASGPGVEAGGDKNIQYF